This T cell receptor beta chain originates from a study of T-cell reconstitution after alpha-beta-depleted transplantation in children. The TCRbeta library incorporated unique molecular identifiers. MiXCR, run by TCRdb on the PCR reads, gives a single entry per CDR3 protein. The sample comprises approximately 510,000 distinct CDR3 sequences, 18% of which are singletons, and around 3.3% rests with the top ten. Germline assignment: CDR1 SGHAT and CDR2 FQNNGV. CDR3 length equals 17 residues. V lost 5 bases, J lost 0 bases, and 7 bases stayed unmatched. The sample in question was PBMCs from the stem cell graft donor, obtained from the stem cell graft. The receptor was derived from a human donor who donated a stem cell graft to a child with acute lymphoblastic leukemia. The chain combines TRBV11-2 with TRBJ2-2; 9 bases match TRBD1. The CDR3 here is CASSVTNRGPNTGELFF. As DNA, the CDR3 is TGTGCCAGCAGCGTAACCAACAGGGGGCCGAACACCGGGGAGCTGTTTTTT.